This TCR beta chain was retrieved from a study of blood T cell repertoires in COVID-19. About the research overall: Both acute and convalescent COVID-19 samples were obtained from the United States, Italy and Spain.

Per the original data handling: Reference gene primers were amplified, and this amplification served to estimate nucleated cell counts. Data came from immunoSEQ multiplex PCR; TCRdb stores just in-frame clones and leaves some out. From that table come the V and J calls and clone size; the DNA was used to work out D and trimming. The repertoire holds about 150,000 clones, with about 72% as singletons. Source material: peripheral blood. The TCR originated in a man aged 60-69 years who had recovered from COVID-19.

The CDR3 bases are TGTGCCATCTCCGAGGGCCAGCGGGGGGGAGGGACAGATACGCAGTATTTT. It specifies CAISEGQRGGGTDTQYF. The rearrangement joins TRBV10-3 to TRBJ2-3; 10 bases fit TRBD2. The germline V gene has CDR1 ENHRY and CDR2 SYGVKD. The CDR3 covers 17 residues. Germline trimming cut 8 bases from V and 3 bases from J; bases unmatched to any gene: 14.